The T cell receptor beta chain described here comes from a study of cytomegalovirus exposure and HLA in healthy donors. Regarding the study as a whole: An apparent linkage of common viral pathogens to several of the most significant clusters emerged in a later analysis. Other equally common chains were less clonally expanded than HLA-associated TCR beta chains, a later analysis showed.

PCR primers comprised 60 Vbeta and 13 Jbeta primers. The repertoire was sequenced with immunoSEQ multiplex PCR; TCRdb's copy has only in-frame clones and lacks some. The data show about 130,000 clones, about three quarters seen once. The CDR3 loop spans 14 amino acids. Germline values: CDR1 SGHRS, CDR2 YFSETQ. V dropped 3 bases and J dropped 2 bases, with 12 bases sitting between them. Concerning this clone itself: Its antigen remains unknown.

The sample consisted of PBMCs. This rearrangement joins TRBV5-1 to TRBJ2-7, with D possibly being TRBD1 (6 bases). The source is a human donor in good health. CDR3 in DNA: TGCGCCAGCAGCTACAACGACAGGACCTACGAGCAGTACTTC. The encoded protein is CASSYNDRTYEQYF. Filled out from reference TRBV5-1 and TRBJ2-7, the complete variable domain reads KAGVTQTPRYLIKTRGQQVTLSCSPISGHRSVSWYQQTPGQGLQFLFEYFSETQRNKGNFPGRFSGRQFSNSRSEMNVSTLELGDSALYLCASSYNDRTYEQYFGPGTRLTVT.